The rows below give T cell receptor beta chains drawn from one sample of a study of cytomegalovirus exposure and HLA in healthy donors. This table comes from immunoSEQ multiplex PCR, and its TCRdb copy is limited to in-frame clones, with some not included. The sample lists 150,000 to 250,000 clones, over 65% occurring once. Sequenced input: PBMCs. These receptors all stem from a boy younger than 10 in good health and CMV-seronegative. CDR3s include the opening cysteine and the closing phenylalanine or tryptophan. The D gene is left open where the match is weak. Clone sizes are given selectively: once, few, many, or a class where the clone is expanded.

d_gene	abundance	v_gene	j_gene	CDR3nt	CDR3aa
.	.	TRBV11-2	TRBJ1-6	TGTGCCAGCAGCCTTCAGGGACTAGAGGCCCTCCACTTT	CASSLQGLEALHF
TRBD1	.	TRBV29-1	TRBJ1-2	TGCAGCCCAAGAGGACAGGGAAAGTCCTCTAACTATGGCTACACCTTC	CSPRGQGKSSNYGYTF
TRBD1	.	TRBV5-4	TRBJ1-2	TGTGCCAGCAGCTTGAAAAACAGGGGGCGAGGGGGCTACACCTTC	CASSLKNRGRGGYTF
TRBD1	.	TRBV7-9	TRBJ1-4	TGTGCCAGCAGCACCGACAGGGGGGGAGAAAAACTGTTTTTT	CASSTDRGGEKLFF
.	.	TRBV9	TRBJ2-5	TGTGCCAGCAGCGCCCAGGCCGCGGAGACCCAGTACTTC	CASSAQAAETQYF
TRBD2	few	TRBV5-1	TRBJ2-1	TGCGCCAGCAGCTGGAGCGGGGGCCTCGGCAATGAGCAGTTCTTC	CASSWSGGLGNEQFF
TRBD1	.	TRBV2	TRBJ1-5	TGTGCCAGCAGTGGAGCGACAGGGAGGAGTCAGCCCCAGCATTTT	CASSGATGRSQPQHF
.	.	TRBV18	TRBJ2-1	TGTGCCAGCTCACCACGGAGCTCCTACAATGAGCAGTTCTTC	CASSPRSSYNEQFF
.	.	TRBV5-1	TRBJ1-3	TGCGCCAGCAGCTTGCCAGGCGGCACGGGAGGAAACACCATATATTTT	CASSLPGGTGGNTIYF
TRBD2	.	TRBV5-4	TRBJ2-1	TGTGCCAGCAGTTCCGCTCAGCGGGGGCCCCACAATGAGCAGTTCTTC	CASSSAQRGPHNEQFF
TRBD1	few	TRBV5-1	TRBJ1-2	TGCGCCAGCAGCTCGGGGTCAGAGGGGGCAGGGGGCTACACCTTC	CASSSGSEGAGGYTF